This passage covers 8 T cell receptor beta chains from one sample sequenced in a study of blood T cells in healthy people across ages. Sample-barcoded 5' priming and a J-beta primer mix drove a second PCR of about 6 to 12 cycles. TCRdb recomputed calls from the 5' RACE reads with MiXCR, one row per CDR3 protein. The sample includes 650,000 to 950,000 distinct CDR3 sequences, roughly 44% seen only once; the top ten take nearly 20%. Sequencing was performed on blood. These receptors were taken from a man in his fifties or sixties in good health.

The chain carries TRBV6-2 or TRBV6-3 and TRBJ2-3; D uncertain. Germline assignment: CDR1 MNHEY and CDR2 SVGEGT. Trimming pared 2 bases from V and 4 bases from J, leaving 10 bases between. This CDR3 region has 14 residues. The CDR3: CASSYLLGPDTQYF. CDR3 bases: TGTGCCAGCAGTTACCTCCTGGGCCCAGATACGCAGTATTTT.

The V call is TRBV3-1, the J call TRBJ2-5, with 13 bases matching TRBD2. Trimming cost V 2 bases and J 3 bases; bases outside gene matches: 3. The germline CDR1 and CDR2 sequences are LGHDT and YNNKEL (reference sequence). This CDR3 region has 16 residues. The CDR3 reads CASSQLTSGGKETQYF. The CDR3 DNA is TGTGCCAGCAGCCAACTGACTAGCGGGGGGAAAGAGACCCAGTACTTC.

Points on this clonotype: A junction boundary mismatches the germline segment, possibly from a read error. The chain has TRBV3-1 and TRBJ2-4; D is unclear. Germline CDR1 and CDR2: LGHDT and YNNKEL (reference sequence). The CDR3 is 16 amino acids. CDR3 sequence: CACSQDTRLAKNIQYF. The CDR3 DNA follows: TGTGCCTGCAGCCAAGATACCAGGCTAGCCAAAAACATTCAGTACTTC.

The chain recombines TRBV6-1 with TRBJ2-3; 10 bases align to TRBD2. Germline V CDR1 and CDR2: MNHNS, SASEGT. The junction had 10 bases not matched to a gene; V was cut back by 1 base and J by 0 bases. The CDR3 is 19 residues long. The DNA for the CDR3 is TGTGCCAGCAGTGAAGAAGTAGCGGGGGGAGAAATTAGCACAGATACGCAGTATTTT. Encoded protein: CASSEEVAGGEISTDTQYF.

The chain is built from TRBV4-3 and TRBJ2-4; no firm D call. V shed 3 bases and J shed 1 base, with 13 bases lying between them. Germline V gene data show CDR1 as LGHNA and CDR2 as YSLEER. The CDR3 extends over 16 amino acids. The CDR3 DNA is TGCGCCAGCAGCCAGGCACTCGGGTTGGCCAAAAACATTCAGTACTTC. Residues: CASSQALGLAKNIQYF.

The table lists this clonotype with a few counts. The chain has TRBV5-1 and TRBJ2-2; 8 bases fit TRBD2. Germline CDR1 SGHRS, CDR2 YFSETQ. This CDR3 comprises 15 residues. Trimming at V came to 3 bases and at J to 3 bases, leaving 4 bases not matched to a gene. The CDR3 region has the DNA TGCGCCAGCAGCTCGCGGGGGGCGTACACCGGGGAGCTGTTTTTT. Its translation: CASSSRGAYTGELFF.

This clonotype was counted between two and nine times. This chain links TRBV27 with TRBJ2-5; D is perhaps TRBD1 (6 bases). The V end was cut by 6 bases, the J end by 2 bases, with 7 bases between. The CDR3 sequence is 12 residues long. CDR1 is MNHEY and CDR2 is SMNVEV in the germline V gene (reference sequence). The CDR3 bases are TGTGCCAGCAGGGGACAACAAGAGACCCAGTACTTC. It specifies CASRGQQETQYF.

This rearrangement joins TRBV5-1 to TRBJ2-3; D call uncertain. Germline V gene sequence: CDR1 SGHRS, CDR2 YFSETQ. The CDR3 extends over 13 amino acids. V lost 3 bases to trimming and J lost 1 base, with 6 bases between them. CDR3 loop: CASSSLGTDTQYF. The CDR3 DNA sequence: TGCGCCAGCAGCTCACTCGGCACAGATACGCAGTATTTT.